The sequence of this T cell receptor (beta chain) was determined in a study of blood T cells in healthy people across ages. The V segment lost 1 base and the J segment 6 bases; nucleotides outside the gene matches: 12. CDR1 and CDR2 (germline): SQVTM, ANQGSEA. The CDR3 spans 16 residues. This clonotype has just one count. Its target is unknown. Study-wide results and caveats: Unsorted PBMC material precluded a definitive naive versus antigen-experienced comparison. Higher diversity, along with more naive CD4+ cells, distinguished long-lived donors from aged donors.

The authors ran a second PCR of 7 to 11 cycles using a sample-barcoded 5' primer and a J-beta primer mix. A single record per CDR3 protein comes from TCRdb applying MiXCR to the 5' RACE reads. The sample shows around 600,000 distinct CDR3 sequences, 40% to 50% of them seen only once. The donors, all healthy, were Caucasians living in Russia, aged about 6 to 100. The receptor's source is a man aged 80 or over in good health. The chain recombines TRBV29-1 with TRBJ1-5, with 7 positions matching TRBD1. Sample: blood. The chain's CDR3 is CSVEALQGNLGQPQHF. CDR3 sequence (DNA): TGCAGCGTTGAAGCCCTACAGGGGAATTTGGGTCAGCCCCAGCATTTT.